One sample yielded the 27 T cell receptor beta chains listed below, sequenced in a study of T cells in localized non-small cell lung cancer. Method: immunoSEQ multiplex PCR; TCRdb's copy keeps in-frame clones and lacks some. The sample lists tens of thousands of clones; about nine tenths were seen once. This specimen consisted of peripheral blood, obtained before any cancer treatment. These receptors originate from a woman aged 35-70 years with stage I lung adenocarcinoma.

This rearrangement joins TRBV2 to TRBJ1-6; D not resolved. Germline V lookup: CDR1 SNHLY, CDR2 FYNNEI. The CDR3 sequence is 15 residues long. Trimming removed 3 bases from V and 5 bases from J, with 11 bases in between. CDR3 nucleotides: TGTGCCAGCAGTGATGGGGTTTTCAATAATTCACCCCTCCACTTT. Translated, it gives CASSDGVFNNSPLHF.

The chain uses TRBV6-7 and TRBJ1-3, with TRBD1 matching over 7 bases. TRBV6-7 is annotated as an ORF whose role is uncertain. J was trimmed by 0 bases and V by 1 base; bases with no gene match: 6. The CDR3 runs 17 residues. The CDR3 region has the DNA TGTGCCAGCAGTTACTTTGACAGGGTCAGCTCTGGAAACACCATATATTTT. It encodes CASSYFDRVSSGNTIYF.

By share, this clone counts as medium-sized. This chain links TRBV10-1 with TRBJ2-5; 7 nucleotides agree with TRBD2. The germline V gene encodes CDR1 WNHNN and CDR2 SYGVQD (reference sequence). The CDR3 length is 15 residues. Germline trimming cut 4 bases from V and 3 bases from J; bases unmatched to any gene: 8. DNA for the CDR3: TGCGCCAGCAGTGCTTGGGTAGCGGGCGAAGAGACCCAGTACTTC. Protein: CASSAWVAGEETQYF.

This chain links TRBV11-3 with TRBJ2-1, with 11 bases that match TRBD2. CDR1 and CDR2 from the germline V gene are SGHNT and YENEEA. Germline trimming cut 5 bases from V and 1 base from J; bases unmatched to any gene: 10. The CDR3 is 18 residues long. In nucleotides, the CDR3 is TGTGCCAGCAGCGCCCTAGCGGGGGGCTCGGTTTCCTACAATGAGCAGTTCTTC. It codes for CASSALAGGSVSYNEQFF.

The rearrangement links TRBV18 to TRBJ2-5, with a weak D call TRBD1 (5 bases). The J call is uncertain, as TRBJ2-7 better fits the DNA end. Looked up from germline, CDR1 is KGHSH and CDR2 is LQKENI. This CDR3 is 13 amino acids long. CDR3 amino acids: CASSPLQGYEQYF. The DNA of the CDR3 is TGTGCCAGCTCACCCCTGCAGGGCTACGAGCAGTACTTC.

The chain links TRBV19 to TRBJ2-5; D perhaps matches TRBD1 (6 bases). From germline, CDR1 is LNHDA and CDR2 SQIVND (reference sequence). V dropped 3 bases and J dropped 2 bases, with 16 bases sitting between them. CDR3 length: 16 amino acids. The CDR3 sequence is CASSILKQGPQETQYF. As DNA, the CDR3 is TGTGCCAGTAGTATCCTAAAACAGGGCCCGCAAGAGACCCAGTACTTC.

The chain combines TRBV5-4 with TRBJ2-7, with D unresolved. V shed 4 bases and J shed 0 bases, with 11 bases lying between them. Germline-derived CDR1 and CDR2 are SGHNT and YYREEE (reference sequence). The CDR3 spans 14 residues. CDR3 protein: CASSVRSLSYEQYF. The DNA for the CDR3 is TGTGCCAGCAGCGTGCGAAGCCTCTCCTACGAGCAGTACTTC.

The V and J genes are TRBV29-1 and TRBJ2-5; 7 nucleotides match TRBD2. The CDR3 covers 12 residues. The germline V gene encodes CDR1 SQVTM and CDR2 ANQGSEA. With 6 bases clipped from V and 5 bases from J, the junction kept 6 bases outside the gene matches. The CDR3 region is CSVRGEGETQYF. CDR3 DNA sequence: TGCAGCGTACGGGGGGAGGGGGAGACCCAGTACTTC.

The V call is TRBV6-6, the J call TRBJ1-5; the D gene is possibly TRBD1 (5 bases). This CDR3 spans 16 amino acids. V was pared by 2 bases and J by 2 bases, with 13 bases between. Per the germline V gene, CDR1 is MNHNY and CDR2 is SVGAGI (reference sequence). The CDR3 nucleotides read TGTGCCAGCAGTTACGACGGGACGAGTCGCAATCAGCCCCAGCATTTT. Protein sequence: CASSYDGTSRNQPQHF.

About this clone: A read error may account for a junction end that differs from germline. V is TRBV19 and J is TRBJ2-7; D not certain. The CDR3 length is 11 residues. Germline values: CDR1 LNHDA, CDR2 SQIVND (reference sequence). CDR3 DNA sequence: TGTGCCACTAGTCTGAACTACGAGCAGTACTTC. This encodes CATSLNYEQYF.

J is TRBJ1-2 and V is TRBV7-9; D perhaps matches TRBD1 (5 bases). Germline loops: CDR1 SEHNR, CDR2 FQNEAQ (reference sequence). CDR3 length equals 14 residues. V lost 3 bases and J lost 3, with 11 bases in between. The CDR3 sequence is CASSFYPGDYGYTF. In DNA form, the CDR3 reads TGTGCCAGCAGCTTTTATCCGGGGGACTATGGCTACACCTTC.

The CDR3 region is CASSLNRGSQGTEAFF. The CDR3 DNA reads as TGTGCCAGCAGTTTAAACAGGGGATCCCAGGGCACTGAAGCTTTCTTT. The V call is TRBV2, the J call TRBJ1-1, with 7 bases matching TRBD1. The trim removed 5 bases at V and 4 bases at J, leaving 13 bases unmatched. The CDR3 contains 16 residues. Per germline, CDR1 SNHLY and CDR2 FYNNEI.

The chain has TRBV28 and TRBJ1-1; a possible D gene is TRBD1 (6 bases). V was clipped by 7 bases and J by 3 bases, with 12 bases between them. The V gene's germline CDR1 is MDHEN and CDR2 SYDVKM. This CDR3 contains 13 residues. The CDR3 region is CASIGRGDTEAFF. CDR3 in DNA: TGTGCCAGCATAGGAAGGGGGGACACTGAAGCTTTCTTT.

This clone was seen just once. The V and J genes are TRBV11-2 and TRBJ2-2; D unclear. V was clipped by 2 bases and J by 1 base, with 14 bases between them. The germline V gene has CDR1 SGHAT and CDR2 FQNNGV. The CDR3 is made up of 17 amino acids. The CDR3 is CASSLLWGRRNTGELFF. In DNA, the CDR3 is TGTGCCAGCAGCTTATTATGGGGAAGGAGGAACACCGGGGAGCTGTTTTTT.

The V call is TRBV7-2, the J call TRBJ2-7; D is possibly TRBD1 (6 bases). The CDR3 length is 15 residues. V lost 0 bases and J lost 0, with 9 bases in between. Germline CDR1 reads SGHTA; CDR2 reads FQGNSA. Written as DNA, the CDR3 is TGTGCCAGCAGCTTAGCGGGGGCCAGCTCCTACGAGCAGTACTTC. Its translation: CASSLAGASSYEQYF.

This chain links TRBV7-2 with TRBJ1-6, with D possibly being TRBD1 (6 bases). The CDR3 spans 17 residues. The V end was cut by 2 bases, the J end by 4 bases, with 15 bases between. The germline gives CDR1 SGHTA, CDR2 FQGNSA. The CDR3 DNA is TGTGCCAGCAGCTTATCTGGGGGGGACATTTATAATTCACCCCTCCACTTT. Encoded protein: CASSLSGGDIYNSPLHF. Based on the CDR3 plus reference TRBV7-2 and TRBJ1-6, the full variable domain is GAGVSQSPSNKVTEKGKDVELRCDPISGHTALYWYRQSLGQGLEFLIYFQGNSAPDKSGLPSDRFSAERTGGSVSTLTIQRTQQEDSAVYLCASSLSGGDIYNSPLHFGNGTRLTVT.

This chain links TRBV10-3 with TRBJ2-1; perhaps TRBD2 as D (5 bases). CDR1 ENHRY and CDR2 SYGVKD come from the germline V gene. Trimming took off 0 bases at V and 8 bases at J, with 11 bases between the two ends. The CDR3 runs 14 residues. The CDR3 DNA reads TGTGCCATCAGTGAGTCCCGGACGAGGGATGAGCAGTTCTTC. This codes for CAISESRTRDEQFF.

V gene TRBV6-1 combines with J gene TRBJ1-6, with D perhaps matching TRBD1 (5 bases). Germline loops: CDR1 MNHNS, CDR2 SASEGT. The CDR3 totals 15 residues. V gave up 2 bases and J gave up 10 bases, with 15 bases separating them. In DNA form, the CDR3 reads TGTGCCAGCAGTGAAATTCCTCAGGGCGGCTCACCCCTCCACTTT. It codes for CASSEIPQGGSPLHF.

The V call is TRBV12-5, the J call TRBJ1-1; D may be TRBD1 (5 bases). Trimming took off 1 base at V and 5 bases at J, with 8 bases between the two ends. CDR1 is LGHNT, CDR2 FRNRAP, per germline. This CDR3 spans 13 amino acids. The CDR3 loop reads CASGLEGWTEAFF. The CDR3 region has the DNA TGTGCTAGTGGTTTGGAGGGGTGGACTGAAGCTTTCTTT.

CDR3 nucleotides: TGTGCCAGCAGTTACCCTTCGGGGGGGAGCCCTGAGCAGTTCTTC. It is translated as CASSYPSGGSPEQFF. This chain joins TRBV6-6 and TRBJ2-1; 8 positions agree with TRBD2. After removal of 2 bases from V and 9 bases from J, the junction contained 9 bases not matched to a gene. CDR1 is MNHNY, CDR2 SVGAGI, per germline (reference sequence). CDR3 size: 15 residues.

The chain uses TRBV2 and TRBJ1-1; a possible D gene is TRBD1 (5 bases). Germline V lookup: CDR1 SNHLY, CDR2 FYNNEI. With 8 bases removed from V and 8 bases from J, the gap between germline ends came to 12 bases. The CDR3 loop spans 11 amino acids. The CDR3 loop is CASRMTVEAFF. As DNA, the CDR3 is TGTGCCAGCCGGATGACAGTCGAAGCTTTCTTT.

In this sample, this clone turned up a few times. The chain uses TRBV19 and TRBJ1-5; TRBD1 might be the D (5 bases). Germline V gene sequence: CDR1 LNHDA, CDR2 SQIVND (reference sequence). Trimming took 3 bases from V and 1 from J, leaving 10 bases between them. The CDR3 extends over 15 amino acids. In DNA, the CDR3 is TGTGCCAGTAGTATCGGGACCGCCAGCAATCAGCCCCAGCATTTT. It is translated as CASSIGTASNQPQHF.

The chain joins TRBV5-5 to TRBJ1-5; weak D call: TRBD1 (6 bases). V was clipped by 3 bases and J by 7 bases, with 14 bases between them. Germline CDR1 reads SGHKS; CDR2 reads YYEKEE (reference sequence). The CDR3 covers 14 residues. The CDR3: CASSSPGEGQPQHF. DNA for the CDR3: TGTGCCAGCAGCTCTCCAGGGGAGGGCCAGCCCCAGCATTTT.

Written as DNA, the CDR3 is TGCGCCAGCAGCAATGGACAGGGTTGGACTGAAGCTTTCTTT. Protein: CASSNGQGWTEAFF. This sequence joins TRBV4-1 and TRBJ1-1; 8 bases line up with TRBD1. CDR1 MGHRA and CDR2 YSYEKL come from the germline V gene. The V gene end was trimmed by 5 bases and the J gene end by 5 bases; junction bases not matched to a gene: 7. The CDR3 contains 14 residues.

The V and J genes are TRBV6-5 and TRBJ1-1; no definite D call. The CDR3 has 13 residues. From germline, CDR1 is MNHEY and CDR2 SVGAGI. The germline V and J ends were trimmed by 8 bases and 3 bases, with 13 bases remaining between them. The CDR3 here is CASWRDFDTEAFF. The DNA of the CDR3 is TGTGCCAGCTGGCGGGATTTCGACACTGAAGCTTTCTTT.

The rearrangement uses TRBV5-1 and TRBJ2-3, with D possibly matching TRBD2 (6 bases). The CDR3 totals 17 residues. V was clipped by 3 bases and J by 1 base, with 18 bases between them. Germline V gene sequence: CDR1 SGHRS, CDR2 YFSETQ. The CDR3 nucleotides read TGCGCCAGCAGCTACGAGTACCGGGACTCAGGCACAGATACGCAGTATTTT. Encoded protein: CASSYEYRDSGTDTQYF.

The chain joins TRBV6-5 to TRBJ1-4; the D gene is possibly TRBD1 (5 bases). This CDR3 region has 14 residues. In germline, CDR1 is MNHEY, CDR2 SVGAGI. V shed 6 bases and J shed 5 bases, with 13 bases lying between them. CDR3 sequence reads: CASSPLGTNEKLFF. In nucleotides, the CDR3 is TGTGCCAGCAGCCCCTTGGGGACCAATGAAAAACTGTTTTTT.